Listed below are T cell receptor beta chains from one sample, sequenced in a study of PD-1 blockade in classical Hodgkin lymphoma. Libraries were prepared by immunoSEQ multiplex PCR; TCRdb keeps only in-frame clonotypes and omits some of them. The sample consists of about 40,000 clones, 70% to 80% of them appearing once. This sample comprised peripheral blood mononuclear cells (PBMCs), obtained at baseline. The receptor source for this set is a human donor with classical Hodgkin lymphoma. Both conserved end residues are part of each CDR3. The D gene is left open where the match is weak. Rows may omit the clone size; those that give it use once, few, many or a size class.

>.|TRBV28|TRBJ1-4|.
TGTGCCAGCAGTAGTGGAGGGGTAGGGGAAAAACTGTTTTTT
CASSSGGVGEKLFF
>TRBD2|TRBV6-6|TRBJ2-7|.
TGTGCCAGCAGTCCGGGACTAGCGGGAGTGGGCTACGAGCAGTACTTC
CASSPGLAGVGYEQYF
>.|TRBV5-6|TRBJ1-2|once
TGTGCCAGCAGCTTGGACGGTCAGGGGCTAGTTGGCTACACCTTC
CASSLDGQGLVGYTF
>TRBD2|TRBV5-8|TRBJ2-7|.
TGTGCCAGCAGCCTGATTATTTCCACTAGCGGAGAATACGAGCAGTACTTC
CASSLIISTSGEYEQYF
>.|TRBV28|TRBJ1-2|.
TGTGCCAGCAGCCTCCTGACGAAACTCTATGGCTACACCTTC
CASSLLTKLYGYTF
>.|TRBV6-4|TRBJ2-5|.
TGTGCCAGCAGTGCTAGTCCACAAGAGACCCAGTACTTC
CASSASPQETQYF
>.|TRBV7-9|TRBJ2-5|medium-sized
TGTGCCAGCAGCCCTGAGGGGGAGACCCAGTACTTC
CASSPEGETQYF
>.|TRBV20-1|TRBJ1-4|.
TGCAGTGCCTCCCAACCAACGGGGCTGTTTTTT
CSASQPTGLFF
>.|TRBV10-3|TRBJ1-5|.
TGTGCCATCAGTGCAGGGGATCAGCCCCAGCATTTT
CAISAGDQPQHF
>.|TRBV29-1|TRBJ1-2|.
TGCAGCGTGGAATTCCGGGTTGGCTACACCTTC
CSVEFRVGYTF
>.|TRBV6-6|TRBJ2-2|.
TGTGCCAGCAGTCCCTTCCTCCGCACCGGGGAGCTGTTTTTT
CASSPFLRTGELFF
>.|TRBV6-5|TRBJ2-7|.
TGTGCCAGCAGTTCCTTGGCAGTCAGCGAGCAGTACTTC
CASSSLAVSEQYF
>.|TRBV5-1|TRBJ2-1|.
TGCGCCAGCGAATATCGGCCGGCCAATGAGCAGTTCTTC
CASEYRPANEQFF
>.|TRBV19|TRBJ2-1|.
TGTGCCAGTAGTATCGTATGGGGGGCTAATGAGCAGTTCTTC
CASSIVWGANEQFF
>.|TRBV29-1|TRBJ2-2|few
TGCAGCGTAAGATTGGACACCAGGGACACCGGGGAGCTGTTTTTT
CSVRLDTRDTGELFF
>TRBD1|TRBV19|TRBJ1-2|.
TGTGCCAGTAGGGCAGGGGGCCTTGGCTACACCTTC
CASRAGGLGYTF
>TRBD1|TRBV29-1|TRBJ2-7|.
TGCAGCGTTGGGACAGGGGGACCCTACGAGCAGTACTTC
CSVGTGGPYEQYF
>.|TRBV28|TRBJ1-3|few
TGTGCCAGAGTTAACCACGAGGGGAAGGCTGGAAACACCATATATTTT
CARVNHEGKAGNTIYF
>TRBD2|TRBV7-2|TRBJ2-7|few
TGTGCCAGCAGCTTTCTAGCGGGGGTGGGCTACGAGCAGTACTTC
CASSFLAGVGYEQYF